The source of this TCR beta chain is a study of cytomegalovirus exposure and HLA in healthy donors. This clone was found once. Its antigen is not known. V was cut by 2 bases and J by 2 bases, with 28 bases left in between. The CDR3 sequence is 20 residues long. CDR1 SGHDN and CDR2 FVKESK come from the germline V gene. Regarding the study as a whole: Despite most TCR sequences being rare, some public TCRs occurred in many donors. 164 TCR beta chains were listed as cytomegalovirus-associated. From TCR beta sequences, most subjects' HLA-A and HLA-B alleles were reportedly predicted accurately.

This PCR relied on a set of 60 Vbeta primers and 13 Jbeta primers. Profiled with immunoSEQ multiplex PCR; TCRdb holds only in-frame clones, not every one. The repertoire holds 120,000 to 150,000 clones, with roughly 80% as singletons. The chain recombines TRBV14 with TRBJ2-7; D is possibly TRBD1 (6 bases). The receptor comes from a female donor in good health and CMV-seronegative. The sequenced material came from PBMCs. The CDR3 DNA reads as TGTGCCAGCAGCCAATATATTGGACCACAGGGCGACGGCGGAGCCTACGAGCAGTACTTC. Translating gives CASSQYIGPQGDGGAYEQYF.